One and the same sample provided the 7 T cell receptor beta chains below, sequenced in a study of blood T cells in healthy people across ages. The use of a sample-barcoded 5' primer and a J-beta primer mix characterized a second PCR of roughly 6 to 12 cycles. MiXCR was run by TCRdb on the 5' RACE reads, yielding one entry per CDR3 protein. The sample comprises a few hundred thousand distinct CDR3 sequences, about 29% of which are singletons, and approximately 4% rests with the top ten. The data were also submitted as part of a second study, on T cells of mothers and their children.

Sequencing was carried out using blood. These receptor sequences come from a boy aged 2-15 years in good health.

The rearrangement joins TRBV12-5 to TRBJ1-2; D call uncertain. V gave up 0 bases and J gave up 2 bases, with 10 bases separating them. CDR1 is LGHNT, CDR2 FRNRAP, per germline. CDR3 size: 15 residues. CDR3 in DNA: TGTGCTAGTGGTTTGGTATCCAGCAGGAACTATGGCTACACCTTC. This sequence encodes CASGLVSSRNYGYTF.

This clonotype was picked up many times. The genes are TRBV9 and TRBJ1-1, with D tentatively TRBD1 (5 bases). The CDR3 length is 14 residues. Trimming pared 1 base from V and 2 bases from J, leaving 9 bases between. In germline, CDR1 is SGDLS, CDR2 YYNGEE. The CDR3 spells CASSVTGGNTEAFF. CDR3 DNA: TGTGCCAGCAGCGTAACGGGGGGAAACACTGAAGCTTTCTTT.

The J gene is TRBJ2-3, the V gene TRBV6-5, with D perhaps matching TRBD2 (7 bases). Germline V lookup: CDR1 MNHEY, CDR2 SVGAGI. The CDR3 is made up of 16 amino acids. The V and J ends lost 0 bases and 6 bases respectively, with 16 bases between them. CDR3 residues: CASSYSNTGGSDTQYF. The CDR3 DNA follows: TGTGCCAGCAGTTACTCGAATACGGGGGGCTCGGATACGCAGTATTTT.

The count of this clonotype is one. The gene calls are TRBV7-9 and TRBJ2-5, with no clear D. V gave up 2 bases and J gave up 5 bases, with 9 bases separating them. This CDR3 has 13 amino acids. Germline-derived CDR1 and CDR2 are SEHNR and FQNEAQ (reference sequence). The CDR3 protein is CASSLFGVETQYF. The CDR3 coding sequence is TGTGCCAGCAGCTTATTTGGCGTGGAGACCCAGTACTTC.

The V call is TRBV7-9, the J call TRBJ2-7; no definite D call. The germline V gene encodes CDR1 SEHNR and CDR2 FQNEAQ (reference sequence). The CDR3 extends over 12 amino acids. DNA of the CDR3: TGTGGGCTGAAAGTAAGCTCCTACGAGCAGTACTTC. It is translated as CGLKVSSYEQYF.

The CDR3 DNA reads as TGCAGTGCCCACAACCCGGGACTAGCTTCTTTAGCCAAAAACATTCAGTACTTC. Translating it yields CSAHNPGLASLAKNIQYF. The V and J genes are TRBV20-1 and TRBJ2-4, with 9 nucleotides matching TRBD2. The CDR3 length is 18 residues. J gave up 0 bases and V 6 bases, and 15 bases lay outside the gene matches. CDR1 DFQATT and CDR2 SNEGSKA come from the germline V gene (reference sequence).

The genes are TRBV27 and TRBJ2-5, with a weak D call TRBD2 (7 bases). Trimming pared 3 bases from V and 7 bases from J, leaving 21 bases between. The CDR3 is made up of 16 amino acids. In germline, CDR1 is MNHEY, CDR2 SMNVEV (reference sequence). The DNA for the CDR3 is TGTGCCAGCAGTTTCTCCCGCTATCGGGGAGGGGGGACCCAGTACTTC. Translating it yields CASSFSRYRGGGTQYF.